In this sample, the clone carrying this TCR beta chain turned up a few times. Its specificity is unknown. Germline V lookup: CDR1 MGHRA, CDR2 YSYEKL. This CDR3 contains 17 residues. Trimming removed 0 bases from V and 8 bases from J; junction bases left unmatched: 13. These data come from a study of beta chain features in type 1 diabetes. At the level of the study: The samples had around 98 million sorted cells examined in all.

The entirety of the isolated RNA underwent reverse transcription, so expressed TCRB transcripts were sequenced. Produced via immunoSEQ multiplex PCR; TCRdb's table is partial and in-frame only. The data contain more than 120,000 clones, about 13% of them seen just once; the ten biggest clones take up approximately 1.3%. Stem cell-like memory, regulatory, central memory and naive CD4+ cells were sorted via CD45RO/CCR7/CD25/CD127/CD95/CD27. General study results and limits: When cDNA is sequenced, cells with high TCR expression could be over-represented. A moderate, significant TCRB CDR3 shortening appeared in type 1 diabetes across four CD4+ subsets.

The TCR comes from a man between 18 and 35 years old with type 1 diabetes. The rearrangement links TRBV4-1 to TRBJ2-1, with TRBD1 matching 7 bases. The sequencing sample was made of central memory CD4+ T cells from blood. CDR3 sequence reads: CASSQEGRQGWWDEQFF. The CDR3 region has the DNA TGCGCCAGCAGCCAAGAGGGGAGACAGGGATGGTGGGATGAGCAGTTCTTC.